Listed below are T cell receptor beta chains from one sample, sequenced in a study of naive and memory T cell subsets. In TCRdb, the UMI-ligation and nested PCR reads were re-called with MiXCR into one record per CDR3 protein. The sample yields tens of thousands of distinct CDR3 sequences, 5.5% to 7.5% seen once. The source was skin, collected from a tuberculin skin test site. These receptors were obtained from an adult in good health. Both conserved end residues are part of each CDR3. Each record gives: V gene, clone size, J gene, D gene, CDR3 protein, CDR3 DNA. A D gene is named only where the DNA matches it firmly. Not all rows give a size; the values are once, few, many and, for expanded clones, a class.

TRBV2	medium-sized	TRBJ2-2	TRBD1	CARGQLANTGELFF	TGTGCCAGGGGACAGTTAGCGAACACCGGGGAGCTGTTTTTT
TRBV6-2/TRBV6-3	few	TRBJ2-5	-	CASRYSRLQETQYF	TGTGCCAGCAGATACTCTAGGCTCCAAGAGACCCAGTACTTC
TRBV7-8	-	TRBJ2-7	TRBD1	CASTEWDSSYEQYF	TGTGCCAGCACCGAGTGGGACAGTTCTTACGAGCAGTACTTC
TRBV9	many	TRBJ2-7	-	CASSARDTSYEQYF	TGTGCCAGCAGCGCCCGGGACACATCCTACGAGCAGTACTTC
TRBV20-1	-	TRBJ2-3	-	CSAPPTYTTGINGPDTQYF	TGCAGTGCCCCCCCCACGTATACCACCGGGATAAATGGCCCAGATACGCAGTATTTT
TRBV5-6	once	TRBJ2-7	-	CASSSSDEQYF	TGTGCCAGCAGCTCATCCGACGAGCAGTACTTC
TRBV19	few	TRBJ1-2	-	CASRGYTGTDDGYTF	TGTGCCAGTAGAGGATATACCGGGACCGACGATGGCTACACCTTC
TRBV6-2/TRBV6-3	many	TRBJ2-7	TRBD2	CASSRAGTTSYEQYF	TGTGCCAGCAGTAGAGCCGGGACTACCTCCTACGAGCAGTACTTC
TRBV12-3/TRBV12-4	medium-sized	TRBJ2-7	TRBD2	CASSLGTSGLYEQYF	TGTGCCAGCAGTTTAGGGACTAGCGGACTCTACGAGCAGTACTTC
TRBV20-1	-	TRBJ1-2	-	CSAKGVDTF	TGCAGTGCTAAAGGGGTCGACACCTTC
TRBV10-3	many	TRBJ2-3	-	CAISEGVLTSTDTQYF	TGTGCCATCAGTGAAGGGGTGCTAACTAGCACAGATACGCAGTATTTT
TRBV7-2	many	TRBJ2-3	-	CASSITPTDTQYF	TGTGCCAGCAGCATAACACCCACAGATACGCAGTATTTT
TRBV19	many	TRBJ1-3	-	CASSIRGPENTIYF	TGTGCCAGTAGTATTAGGGGCCCTGAAAACACCATATATTTT
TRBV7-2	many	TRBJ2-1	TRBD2	CASSLAGLAGDYWNEQFF	TGTGCCAGCAGCTTAGCCGGGCTAGCGGGGGACTACTGGAATGAGCAGTTCTTC
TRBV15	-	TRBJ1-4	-	CATTRGAGTEKLFF	TGTGCCACCACCCGGGGGGCAGGTACGGAAAAACTGTTTTTT
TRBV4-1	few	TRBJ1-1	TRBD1	CASSQRTGWNTEAFF	TGCGCCAGCAGCCAACGGACAGGATGGAACACTGAAGCTTTCTTT
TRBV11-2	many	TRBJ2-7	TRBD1	CASSPFAGGTGTYEQYF	TGTGCCAGCAGTCCCTTCGCGGGCGGGACAGGGACCTACGAGCAGTACTTC
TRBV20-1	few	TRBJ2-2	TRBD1	CSARVTGAGELFF	TGCAGTGCTAGAGTCACAGGGGCCGGGGAGCTGTTTTTT
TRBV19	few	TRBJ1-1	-	CASNPPEGTFTEAFF	TGTGCCAGTAACCCCCCCGAGGGGACGTTCACTGAAGCTTTCTTT
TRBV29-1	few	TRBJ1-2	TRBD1	CSVEAAGGGDTF	TGCAGCGTTGAAGCTGCAGGGGGCGGCGACACCTTC
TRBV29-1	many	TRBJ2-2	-	CSVEGNRAGELFF	TGCAGCGTTGAAGGAAACAGGGCCGGGGAGCTGTTTTTT
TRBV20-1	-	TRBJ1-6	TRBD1	CSARAGQGTHNSPLHF	TGCAGTGCTAGAGCGGGACAGGGAACCCATAATTCACCCCTCCACTTT
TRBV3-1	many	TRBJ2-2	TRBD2	CASSLFSGVTGELFF	TGTGCCAGCAGCCTCTTCAGCGGGGTCACCGGGGAGCTGTTTTTT
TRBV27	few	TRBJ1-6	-	CASSLYGLDSSYNSPLHF	TGTGCCAGCAGTTTATATGGCCTTGACAGCTCCTATAATTCACCCCTCCACTTT
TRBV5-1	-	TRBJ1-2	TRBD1	CASSRSPGQGDYGYTF	TGCGCCAGCAGCCGCTCTCCGGGACAGGGGGACTATGGCTACACCTTC
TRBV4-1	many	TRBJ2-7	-	CASGTGFSYEQYF	TGCGCCAGCGGAACGGGGTTCTCCTACGAGCAGTACTTC
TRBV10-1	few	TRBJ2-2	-	CASRTGSGELFF	TGCGCCAGCAGAACAGGGTCCGGGGAGCTGTTTTTT
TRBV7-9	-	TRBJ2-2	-	CASSARDTGELFF	TGTGCCAGCAGCGCCAGGGACACCGGGGAGCTGTTTTTT
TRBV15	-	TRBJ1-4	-	CATSRDVVLIEKLFF	TGTGCCACCAGCAGAGATGTGGTATTGATCGAAAAACTGTTTTTT
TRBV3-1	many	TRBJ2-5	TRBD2	CASSQEFPGTSGGETQYF	TGTGCCAGCAGCCAAGAATTCCCCGGGACTAGCGGGGGAGAGACCCAGTACTTC
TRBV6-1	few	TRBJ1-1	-	CASSEHRVNTEAFF	TGTGCCAGCAGTGAACACAGGGTGAACACTGAAGCTTTCTTT
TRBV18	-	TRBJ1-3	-	CASSPGQGRTGNTIYF	TGTGCCAGCTCACCAGGGCAGGGACGGACTGGAAACACCATATATTTT
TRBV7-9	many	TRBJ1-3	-	CASSQGRVAF	TGTGCCAGCAGCCAAGGACGAGTCGCTTTT
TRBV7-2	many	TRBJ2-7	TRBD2	CASSQQISGGPYEQYF	TGTGCCAGCAGCCAACAGATTAGCGGGGGACCCTACGAGCAGTACTTC
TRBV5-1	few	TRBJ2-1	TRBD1	CASSVTGAVSGEQFF	TGCGCCAGCAGCGTAACAGGGGCAGTTTCCGGGGAGCAGTTCTTC
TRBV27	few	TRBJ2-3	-	CVSSTIGQITDTQYF	TGTGTCAGCAGTACTATCGGACAGATCACAGATACGCAGTATTTT
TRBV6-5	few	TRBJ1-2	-	CASSYSSVDGYTF	TGTGCCAGCAGTTACTCGAGCGTCGATGGCTACACCTTC
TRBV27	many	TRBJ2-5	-	CASSFSGKETQYF	TGTGCCAGCAGTTTTTCAGGGAAAGAGACCCAGTACTTC
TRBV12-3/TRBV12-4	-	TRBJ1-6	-	CASSPQRAGDSPLHF	TGTGCCAGCAGTCCCCAGCGAGCAGGGGATTCACCCCTCCACTTT
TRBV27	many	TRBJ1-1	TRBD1	CASSYGTGNTEAFF	TGTGCCAGCAGTTACGGGACAGGGAACACTGAAGCTTTCTTT
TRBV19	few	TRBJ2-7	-	CATRDRIYEQYF	TGTGCCACCCGGGACCGCATCTACGAGCAGTACTTC
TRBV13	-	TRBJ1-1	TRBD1	CASSPRQGAGTEAFF	TGTGCCAGCAGCCCCCGACAGGGGGCCGGCACTGAAGCTTTCTTT